A selection of T cell receptor beta chains follows, all from one sample in a study of control samples from healthy donors and cancer patients. This table comes from immunoSEQ multiplex PCR, and its TCRdb copy is limited to in-frame clones, with some not included. The data contain over 110,000 clones, roughly 92% of them seen just once; the ten biggest clones take up about 11%. Sequenced: blood. The receptors shown here come from a man under 40 in good health. The CDR3 runs from the conserved cysteine through the conserved F or W. The order of the fields is D gene, V gene, clone size, J gene, CDR3 DNA, CDR3 protein. The D gene is left open where the match is weak. Part of the rows lack a size; the others show once, few, many or a class for expanded clones.

D: NA; V: TRBV27; size: NA; J: TRBJ1-2; DNA: TGTGCCAGCAGTTTCCTTGGGGGGATCCGTGGCTACACCTTC; CDR3: CASSFLGGIRGYTF
D: NA; V: TRBV7-9; size: NA; J: TRBJ1-1; DNA: TGTGCCAGCAGCTTATACCCAGGGAAATACACTGAAGCTTTCTTT; CDR3: CASSLYPGKYTEAFF
D: NA; V: TRBV12-3/TRBV12-4; size: once; J: TRBJ1-1; DNA: TGTGCCAGCAGTTTGGGTCTCGGAACTGAAGCTTTCTTT; CDR3: CASSLGLGTEAFF
D: TRBD1; V: TRBV4-3; size: NA; J: TRBJ2-3; DNA: TGCGCCAGCAGCCCACGGGACAGGGGGTTCACAGATACGCAGTATTTT; CDR3: CASSPRDRGFTDTQYF
D: NA; V: TRBV4-1; size: NA; J: TRBJ2-5; DNA: TGCGCCAGCAGCCAAGGTGAACAGGGTAGGGAGACCCAGTACTTC; CDR3: CASSQGEQGRETQYF
D: TRBD2; V: TRBV3-1/TRBV3-2; size: NA; J: TRBJ2-3; DNA: TGTGCCAGCAGCCAAGGGACTAGCGGGAGGAATACGCAGTATTTT; CDR3: CASSQGTSGRNTQYF
D: NA; V: TRBV6-2/TRBV6-3; size: NA; J: TRBJ1-2; DNA: TGTGCCAGCAGTTACTCGATACCTCCCCTCTTCTATGGCTACACCTTC; CDR3: CASSYSIPPLFYGYTF
D: NA; V: TRBV28; size: NA; J: TRBJ1-4; DNA: TGTGCCAGCAGTTCCTTAAGTCTACAGAGGAATGAAAAACTGTTTTTT; CDR3: CASSSLSLQRNEKLFF
D: NA; V: TRBV7-2; size: NA; J: TRBJ1-5; DNA: TGTGCCAGCAGCTTAGGGAGGGGGATGAAACAGCCCCAGCATTTT; CDR3: CASSLGRGMKQPQHF
D: NA; V: TRBV6-1; size: NA; J: TRBJ1-2; DNA: TGTGCCAGCAGTGAAAGGGCAGGGTACTATGGCTACACCTTC; CDR3: CASSERAGYYGYTF
D: NA; V: TRBV21-1; size: NA; J: TRBJ2-7; DNA: TGTGCCAGCAGCAAGCGTCGCTACGAGCAGTACTTC; CDR3: CASSKRRYEQYF
D: NA; V: TRBV6-5; size: NA; J: TRBJ2-2; DNA: TGTGCCAGCAGACTAGGTTCTCCCGTCGGGGAGCTGTTTTTT; CDR3: CASRLGSPVGELFF